This TCR beta chain was found in a study of blood T cell repertoires in COVID-19. TCRdb keeps only in-frame clones here, not all; method: immunoSEQ multiplex PCR. The profile shows fewer than 200,000 clones, approximately 90% of them singletons. Trimming took off 2 bases at V and 0 bases at J, with 10 bases between the two ends. CDR3 length equals 15 residues. Germline lookup yields CDR1 SEHNR and CDR2 FQNEAQ (reference sequence). The source material was PBMCs or T cells enriched from blood (not recorded which). This receptor was identified in a woman between 40 and 55 years old in a cohort exposed to, infected with or recovered from COVID-19 (not recorded which). The chain employs TRBV7-9 and TRBJ1-1; D is possibly TRBD1 (5 bases). The CDR3 sequence: CASSLWQGLNTEAFF. In DNA, the CDR3 is TGTGCCAGCAGCTTATGGCAGGGCCTGAACACTGAAGCTTTCTTT.